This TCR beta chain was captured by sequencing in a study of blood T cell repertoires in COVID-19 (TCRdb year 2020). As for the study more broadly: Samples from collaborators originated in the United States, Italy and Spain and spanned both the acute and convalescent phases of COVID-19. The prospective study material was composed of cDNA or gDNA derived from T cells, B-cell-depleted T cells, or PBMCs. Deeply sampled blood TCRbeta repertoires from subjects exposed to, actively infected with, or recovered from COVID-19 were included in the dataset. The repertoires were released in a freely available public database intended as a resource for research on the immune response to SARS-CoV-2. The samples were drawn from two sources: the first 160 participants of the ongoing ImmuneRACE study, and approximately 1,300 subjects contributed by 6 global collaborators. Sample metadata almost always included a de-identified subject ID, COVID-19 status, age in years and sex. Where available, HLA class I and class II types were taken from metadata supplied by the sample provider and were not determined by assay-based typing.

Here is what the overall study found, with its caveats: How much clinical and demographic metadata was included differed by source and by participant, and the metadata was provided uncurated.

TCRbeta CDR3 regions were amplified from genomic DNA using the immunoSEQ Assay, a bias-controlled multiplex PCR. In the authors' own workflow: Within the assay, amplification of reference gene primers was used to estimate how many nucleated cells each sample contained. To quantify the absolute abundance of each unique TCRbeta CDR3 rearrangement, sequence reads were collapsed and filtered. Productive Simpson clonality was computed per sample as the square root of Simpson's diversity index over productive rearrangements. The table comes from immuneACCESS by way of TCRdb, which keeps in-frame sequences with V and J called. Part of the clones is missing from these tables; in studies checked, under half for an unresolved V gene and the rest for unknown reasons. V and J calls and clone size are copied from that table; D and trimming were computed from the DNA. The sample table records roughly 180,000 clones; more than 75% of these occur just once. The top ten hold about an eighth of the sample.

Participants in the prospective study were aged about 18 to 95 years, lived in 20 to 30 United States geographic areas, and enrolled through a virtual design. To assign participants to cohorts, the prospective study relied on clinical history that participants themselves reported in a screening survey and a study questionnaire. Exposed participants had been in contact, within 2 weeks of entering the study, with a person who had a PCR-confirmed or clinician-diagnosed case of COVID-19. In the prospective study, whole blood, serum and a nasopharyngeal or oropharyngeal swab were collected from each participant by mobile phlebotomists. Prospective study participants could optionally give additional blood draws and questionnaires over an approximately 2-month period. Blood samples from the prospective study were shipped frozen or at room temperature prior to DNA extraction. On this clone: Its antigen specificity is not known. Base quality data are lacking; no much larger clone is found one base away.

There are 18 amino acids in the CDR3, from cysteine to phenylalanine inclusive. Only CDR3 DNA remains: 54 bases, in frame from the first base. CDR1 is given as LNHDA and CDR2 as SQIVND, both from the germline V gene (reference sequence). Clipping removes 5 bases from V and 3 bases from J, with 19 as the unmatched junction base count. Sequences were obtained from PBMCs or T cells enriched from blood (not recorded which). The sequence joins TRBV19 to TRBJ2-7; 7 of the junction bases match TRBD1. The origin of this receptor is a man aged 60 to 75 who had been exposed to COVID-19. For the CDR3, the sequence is CASSPSFVATGPFYEQYF. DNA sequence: TGTGCCAGTAGTCCCTCCTTCGTCGCGACAGGGCCATTCTACGAGCAGTACTTC.